This TCR beta chain was obtained from a study of human T cells and chemical hapten exposure (dated by TCRdb to the early 2020s). At the level of the whole study: For sensitization, 2% DPC in acetone was applied to a 2 cm by 2 cm area of upper inner arm skin. Patients additionally received weekly therapeutic DPC doses to the scalp throughout the approximately 22-week study period. Patch testing was performed on the upper back with Finn chambers containing 0.01% DPC, and the patch tests were scored after 6 days according to International Contact Dermatitis Research Group standards. Alopecia areata with under or over 50% scalp involvement, alopecia totalis and alopecia universalis were represented in the patient cohort, which was mostly female. Libraries were combined into a pool for sequencing, and differences in TCR yield between samples came mainly from small differences in library volumes within the pool. In alopecia patients, the study followed how the peripheral blood TCR repertoire changed in vivo over primary and secondary sensitization to diphenylcyclopropenone (DPC), a hapten. Blood was sampled from patients pre-sensitization (week 0) and at 2, 6 and about 24 weeks after DPC sensitization. Blood for TCR sequencing was provided by twenty-nine alopecia patients at one to four time points (pre-sensitization, 2, 6 and 24 weeks). Results the study describes overall, beyond this receptor: The number of PT1 expanded TCRs positively correlated with patch test score, significant at thresholds 8, 16 and 32 but not 4. Alopecia, a presumed autoimmune disease, was present in all patients, so the immune response of the patients might differ from that of healthy individuals. DPC sensitization did not change how many TCRs were above 1 in 1000 frequency, and no evidence was found of alterations in global repertoire structure. Compared with pre-sensitization or healthy control sets, expanded TCRs formed significantly more large CDR3 similarity clusters, which is consistent with antigen-driven responses. Repeated subsampling changed both the strength of the expansion versus patch-test correlation and the threshold at which the correlation became significant.

The library was prepared using RACE. Sequencing was performed on a NextSeq 500. Library preparation attached unique molecular identifiers to individual cDNA molecules for quantitative, reproducible TCR counting. Each blood RNA sample was used to sequence both TCR alpha and TCR beta chains. In the source study's methods: A median of around 100,000 TCRs per sample was observed, with a range of 23,224 to 690,600. The Decombinator software suite was used to annotate the V, J and CDR3 of the TCR reads. To make PS versus PT1 abundance plots, every sample was subsampled to the same number of TCRs (28,000). TCRs were defined as expanded if absent before sensitization and observed at least eight times at the 2-week time point. TCRdb redid the processing of the public reads, applying fastp at Q25 and MiXCR, and retained in-frame beta chains. Here each entry gathers all rows of one CDR3 protein and keeps the most common genes and DNA. TCRdb, rather than the study authors, made the V and J calls. The sample data list about 49,000 distinct CDR3 sequences, and around a tenth of these were observed just once. Around 4.3% of the sample is in the top ten clones.

This clonotype came up many times. What this receptor recognizes is not known. Base qualities were left out, and no much larger clone turns up one base away. The intended sense of this specimen's time point label: patch test 1, 2 weeks after DPC sensitization. According to the study, the label for this sample's treatment or condition signals: therapeutic diphenylcyclopropenone sensitization with weekly scalp DPC. At every patch-test visit, the blood draw took place before the patch test was put on. Patients were considered eligible if aged 18 to 70, diagnosed with alopecia and deemed suitable for DPC therapy, and patients were excluded if pregnant. Unfractionated whole blood was collected in Tempus Blood RNA tubes, and total RNA was extracted from that blood. This TCR was recovered from a woman aged 50 to 60 with alopecia areata. Some clones in this sample may be carry-over from other donors' samples. The material sequenced was whole blood, taken in connection with sensitization to the hapten diphenylcyclopropenone (DPC).

The CDR3 protein is CASSQARIYTGELFF. Here is the DNA: TGTGCCAGCAGCCAAGCACGGATTTACACCGGGGAGCTGTTTTTT. The V and J genes are TRBV14 and TRBJ2-2, with the D gene not clear enough to name. The cysteine opens and the phenylalanine closes a CDR3 of 15 amino acids. Just CDR3 DNA is preserved here, 45 bases in frame from base 1. From a lookup of the germline V gene, CDR1 and CDR2 are SGHDN and FVKESK. V drops 1 base and J drops 3 bases, leaving 9 bases in between.